The entry below describes one T cell receptor beta chain. Its antigen is currently unknown. cDNA libraries for TCR alpha and TCR beta, carrying sample barcodes and UMIs, came from 5'RACE with constant-segment primers. TCRdb re-analysed the 5' RACE reads in MiXCR, keeping a single row per CDR3 protein. The sample records roughly 250,000 distinct CDR3 sequences, roughly 15% being singletons. This sample stems from a study of T-cell memory formation after mild COVID-19. Whole-study results and caveats: Contracting clones localized mainly to CM and EM when CD4+ and mainly to EMRA when CD8+. Later expanders leaned toward CD4+, whereas clones contracting from day 15 to 85 were balanced CD4/CD8.

Trimming removed 1 base at V and 11 bases at J, with 8 bases between. This CDR3 region has 11 residues. This sequence originates from a man younger than 30 who had mild COVID-19 (a few samples of this study predate the infection). Cell type and time point are not known. The chain employs TRBV12-3 or TRBV12-4 and TRBJ1-1; D is uncertain. The sequenced sample was PBMCs or a T cell subset sorted from them (not recorded which). CDR3 amino acids: CASSLGRSAFF. CDR3 DNA sequence: TGTGCCAGCAGTTTAGGACGGAGCGCTTTCTTT.